Listed below are T cell receptor beta chains from one sample, sequenced in a study of CD8+CD57+ T cells in acquired aplastic anemia. A single record per CDR3 protein comes from TCRdb applying MiXCR to the reads. The repertoire has 150,000 or so distinct CDR3 sequences, about three fifths of them found once; the top ten carry about 41%. The specimen was sorted CD4+, CD8+, or CD8+CD57+ T cells (not recorded which) from PBMCs. The receptors were sampled from a human donor in good health. Each CDR3 is given with its conserved first and last residue. Each record gives: D gene, J gene, clone size, V gene, CDR3 protein, CDR3 DNA. The D gene is left open where the match is weak. A row's size may be missing; if present it is once, few, many or a size class.

d_call: TRBD2; j_call: TRBJ2-1; clone_size: NA; v_call: TRBV19; cdr3_aa: CASSLSSGRADEQFF; cdr3_nt: TGTGCCAGTAGTTTATCTAGCGGGAGGGCCGATGAGCAGTTCTTC
d_call: NA; j_call: TRBJ1-5; clone_size: NA; v_call: TRBV19; cdr3_aa: CASSIVGRYNQPQHF; cdr3_nt: TGTGCCAGTAGTATAGTCGGCAGGTACAATCAGCCCCAGCATTTT
d_call: TRBD1; j_call: TRBJ2-7; clone_size: NA; v_call: TRBV5-1; cdr3_aa: CASRQVATGEDEQYF; cdr3_nt: TGTGCCAGCAGACAGGTTGCGACAGGGGAGGACGAGCAGTACTTC
d_call: TRBD1; j_call: TRBJ2-7; clone_size: many; v_call: TRBV7-6; cdr3_aa: CASSAGTGGTYEQYF; cdr3_nt: TGTGCCAGCAGCGCAGGGACAGGGGGCACCTACGAGCAGTACTTC
d_call: NA; j_call: TRBJ2-3; clone_size: many; v_call: TRBV2; cdr3_aa: CASGRAEGDTQYF; cdr3_nt: TGTGCCAGCGGGCGAGCGGAGGGAGATACGCAGTATTTT
d_call: NA; j_call: TRBJ1-2; clone_size: many; v_call: TRBV6-4; cdr3_aa: CASSDGGGYTF; cdr3_nt: TGTGCCAGCAGTGATGGGGGTGGCTACACCTTC
d_call: TRBD2; j_call: TRBJ2-1; clone_size: NA; v_call: TRBV6-1; cdr3_aa: CASGLAVESYNEQLF; cdr3_nt: TGTGCCAGCGGACTAGCGGTAGAGTCCTACAATGAGCAGCTCTTC
d_call: TRBD2; j_call: TRBJ2-7; clone_size: NA; v_call: TRBV20-1; cdr3_aa: CSARLSSGGKQYF; cdr3_nt: TGCAGTGCTAGGTTGTCTAGCGGGGGGAAGCAGTACTTC
d_call: TRBD1; j_call: TRBJ2-1; clone_size: NA; v_call: TRBV24-1; cdr3_aa: CATSSGQGVPYNEQFF; cdr3_nt: TGTGCCACCAGTTCTGGACAGGGGGTCCCTTACAATGAGCAGTTCTTC
d_call: NA; j_call: TRBJ2-7; clone_size: NA; v_call: TRBV5-1; cdr3_aa: CASAHNRNSYEQYF; cdr3_nt: TGCGCCAGCGCCCACAACAGGAACTCCTACGAGCAGTACTTC
d_call: NA; j_call: TRBJ1-1; clone_size: NA; v_call: TRBV2; cdr3_aa: CASSRDVSAEAFF; cdr3_nt: TGTGCCAGCAGTCGAGACGTTAGCGCTGAAGCTTTCTTT
d_call: TRBD1; j_call: TRBJ2-2; clone_size: NA; v_call: TRBV24-1; cdr3_aa: CATRTGVDTGELFF; cdr3_nt: TGTGCCACCCGGACAGGGGTTGACACCGGGGAGCTGTTTTTT
d_call: NA; j_call: TRBJ1-1; clone_size: many; v_call: TRBV2; cdr3_aa: CAITAQGNTEAFF; cdr3_nt: TGTGCCATCACCGCTCAGGGGAACACTGAAGCTTTCTTT
d_call: NA; j_call: TRBJ1-5; clone_size: many; v_call: TRBV4-2; cdr3_aa: CASSQDLETGGKPQHF; cdr3_nt: TGTGCCAGCAGCCAAGATTTAGAGACAGGAGGCAAGCCCCAGCATTTT
d_call: TRBD1; j_call: TRBJ1-1; clone_size: many; v_call: TRBV7-8; cdr3_aa: CASSLPYSGQGGTEAFF; cdr3_nt: TGTGCCAGCAGCTTACCATACTCTGGACAGGGCGGTACTGAAGCTTTCTTT
d_call: NA; j_call: TRBJ2-7; clone_size: NA; v_call: TRBV27; cdr3_aa: CASSRLRQELRTYEQYF; cdr3_nt: TGTGCCAGCAGTCGTTTAAGACAGGAGCTGAGGACCTACGAGCAGTACTTC
d_call: NA; j_call: TRBJ2-1; clone_size: NA; v_call: TRBV24-1; cdr3_aa: CATSDPMDSDEQFF; cdr3_nt: TGTGCCACCAGTGACCCTATGGACAGCGATGAGCAGTTCTTC
d_call: TRBD2; j_call: TRBJ2-1; clone_size: NA; v_call: TRBV7-9; cdr3_aa: CASKGGQPDNEQFF; cdr3_nt: TGTGCCAGCAAGGGAGGGCAGCCTGACAATGAGCAGTTCTTC
d_call: TRBD2; j_call: TRBJ2-1; clone_size: once; v_call: TRBV15; cdr3_aa: CATSTNLAGGGYNEQFF; cdr3_nt: TGTGCCACCAGCACAAATCTAGCGGGAGGCGGGTACAATGAGCAGTTCTTC
d_call: NA; j_call: TRBJ1-2; clone_size: many; v_call: TRBV12-3/TRBV12-4; cdr3_aa: CASSFGEGYGYTF; cdr3_nt: TGTGCCAGCAGTTTTGGGGAAGGCTATGGCTACACCTTC
d_call: NA; j_call: TRBJ1-1; clone_size: NA; v_call: TRBV7-9; cdr3_aa: CASSPPVRVNTEAFF; cdr3_nt: TGTGCCAGCAGCCCACCGGTCAGGGTGAACACTGAAGCTTTCTTT
d_call: TRBD1; j_call: TRBJ2-1; clone_size: NA; v_call: TRBV7-8; cdr3_aa: CASSPPGQSYNEQFF; cdr3_nt: TGTGCCAGCAGCCCACCGGGACAGTCCTACAATGAGCAGTTCTTC
d_call: TRBD1; j_call: TRBJ2-7; clone_size: many; v_call: TRBV28; cdr3_aa: CASSMDRGSYEQYF; cdr3_nt: TGTGCCAGCAGCATGGACAGGGGTTCGTACGAGCAGTACTTC
d_call: NA; j_call: TRBJ1-5; clone_size: NA; v_call: TRBV25-1; cdr3_aa: CASSPGVNQPQHF; cdr3_nt: TGTGCCAGCAGTCCTGGCGTCAATCAGCCCCAGCATTTT
d_call: NA; j_call: TRBJ1-2; clone_size: NA; v_call: TRBV7-2; cdr3_aa: CASSLVGDIYGYTF; cdr3_nt: TGTGCCAGCAGCTTAGTAGGAGATATCTATGGCTACACCTTC
d_call: NA; j_call: TRBJ2-5; clone_size: many; v_call: TRBV2; cdr3_aa: CASSDYWVQETQYF; cdr3_nt: TGTGCCAGCAGTGACTATTGGGTTCAAGAGACCCAGTACTTC